These 30 T cell receptor beta chains were all obtained from the same sample, sequenced in a study of regulatory T cells in long-lasting Graves disease. Library construction for TCR beta used iRepertoire HTBI primers and Arm-PCR of CDR3 regions. One entry per CDR3 protein, called by TCRdb with MiXCR from the multiplex PCR reads. The table includes just over 600,000 distinct CDR3 sequences, approximately 15% detected once. The time point is: newly diagnosed GD, antithyroid drugs for less than 3 months. PBMCs were the source of the RNA used for TCR sequencing. These records were also assigned to another study, of T cells in Graves' hyperthyroidism and ophthalmopathy.

This specimen consisted of peripheral blood mononuclear cells (PBMCs), obtained at new diagnosis, from a patient treated with antithyroid drugs. These receptor sequences come from a woman between 25 and 40 years old with Graves disease.

The V and J genes are TRBV6-1 and TRBJ2-7; D tentatively reads TRBD1 or TRBD2 (5 bases each). Germline-derived CDR1 and CDR2 are MNHNS and SASEGT. The CDR3 totals 12 residues. The CDR3 protein is CVSRDPLYEQYF. The CDR3 DNA follows: TGTGTCTCCCGGGACCCCCTCTACGAGCAGTACTTC.

V is TRBV5-1 and J is TRBJ2-7, with 8 nucleotides matching TRBD1. Germline CDR1 reads SGHRS; CDR2 reads YFSETQ. V trimming: 7 bases; J trimming: 1 base; junction bases outside the gene matches: 4. The CDR3 is made up of 13 amino acids. The CDR3 DNA is TGCGCCAGCCGGGACAGGACATCCTACGAGCAGTACTTC. Its protein is CASRDRTSYEQYF.

The sample holds many counts of this clonotype. This chain uses TRBV25-1 with TRBJ2-1; no firm D call. CDR1 is MGHDK and CDR2 is SYGVNS in the germline V gene. This CDR3 is built from 13 residues. V was shortened by 4 bases and J by 4 bases, with 8 bases between the two germline ends. CDR3 DNA sequence: TGTGCCAGCAGTGGGTTCGGGTACAATGAGCAGTTCTTC. Translated: CASSGFGYNEQFF.

At least ten counts were recorded for this clonotype. V usage is TRBV28 and J usage is TRBJ1-2; 7 nucleotides align to TRBD1. CDR1 is MDHEN, CDR2 SYDVKM, per germline. The CDR3 loop spans 14 amino acids. V dropped 8 bases and J dropped 4; count of bases not matched to a gene: 10. In DNA form, the CDR3 reads TGTGCCAGCCTGGGACAGTCACCGCTCTATGGCTACACCTTC. Its translation is CASLGQSPLYGYTF.

This clonotype showed up many times. The gene calls are TRBV6-1 and TRBJ1-2; D may be TRBD1 (6 bases). The V end was cut by 6 bases, the J end by 4 bases, with 18 bases between. The CDR3 runs 15 residues. CDR1 is MNHNS and CDR2 is SASEGT in the germline V gene. In DNA, the CDR3 is TGTGCCAGCAGAAAAAACGGGGGCGACCTCTATGGCTACACCTTC. Amino acid sequence: CASRKNGGDLYGYTF.

In its sample, this clonotype was seen a few times. V gene TRBV3-1 combines with J gene TRBJ1-2, with 11 bases that match TRBD1. Germline lookup yields CDR1 LGHDT and CDR2 YNNKEL (reference sequence). The ends lost 4 bases at V and 6 bases at J; junction bases unmatched: 13. The CDR3 has 17 amino acids. The CDR3 loop is CASSPVLHGTGGHGYTF. CDR3 coding DNA: TGTGCCAGCAGCCCTGTCCTCCACGGGACAGGGGGGCATGGCTACACCTTC.

There are many counts of this clonotype. This chain joins TRBV5-1 and TRBJ2-7; 7 positions agree with TRBD1. The germline gives CDR1 SGHRS, CDR2 YFSETQ. The V segment lost 3 bases and the J segment 1 base; nucleotides outside the gene matches: 1. The length of the CDR3 is 13 residues. The CDR3 region is CASSWDRSYEQYF. The CDR3 DNA sequence: TGCGCCAGCAGCTGGGACAGATCCTACGAGCAGTACTTC.

The V call is TRBV19, the J call TRBJ2-7; D is unclear. Germline CDR1 reads LNHDA; CDR2 reads SQIVND (reference sequence). Trimming cost V 3 bases and J 0 bases, with 9 bases left between them. The CDR3 has 14 amino acids. The CDR3 DNA reads TGTGCCAGTAGTATGGCCGCGATCTCCTACGAGCAGTACTTC. Amino acids: CASSMAAISYEQYF.

As regards this clonotype: A much larger clone lies a single base off, so this may be a read error. The gene calls are TRBV24-1 and TRBJ2-1; 9 nucleotides align to TRBD1. The germline CDR1 and CDR2 sequences are KGHDR and SFDVKD. The CDR3 is 20 residues long. The DNA of the CDR3 is TGTGCCACCAGTGATCGTCCGGGACAGGGTCGCTCAAGCTCCCACAATGAGCAGTTCTTC. This codes for CATSDRPGQGRSSSHNEQFF.

The rearrangement joins TRBV27 to TRBJ2-3; the D is unclear. The germline CDR1 and CDR2 sequences are MNHEY and SMNVEV (reference sequence). The ends were cut back, 5 bases at V and 5 bases at J, with 14 bases in the middle. The CDR3 covers 14 residues. CDR3 sequence reads: CASSPPRAQDTQYF. The CDR3 nucleotides are TGTGCCAGCAGTCCCCCCCGGGCCCAAGATACGCAGTATTTT.

The table lists this clonotype with a few counts. This may be a read error: a much more frequent sequence differs by one nucleotide. Since the CDR3 does not end with the conserved phenylalanine or tryptophan, this likely comes from a read error. This rearrangement joins TRBV29-1 to TRBJ1-2; 9 nucleotides line up with TRBD1. The germline V gene has CDR1 SQVTM and CDR2 ANQGSEA. The J segment lost 2 bases and the V segment lost 7 bases, leaving 2 bases of the junction unmatched. This CDR3 spans 12 amino acids. DNA of the CDR3: TGCAGCGGAGGACAGGGGAACTATGGCTACACCCTC. Residues: CSGGQGNYGYTL.

The sample holds a few counts of this clonotype. This chain's CDR3 is CASSMRGRAISNQPQHF. The CDR3 DNA follows: TGTGCCAGTAGTATGCGTGGCAGGGCGATTAGCAATCAGCCCCAGCATTTT. The chain is built from TRBV19 and TRBJ1-5; the D gene is possibly TRBD1 (5 bases). Germline V CDR1 and CDR2: LNHDA, SQIVND (reference sequence). This CDR3 is 17 amino acids long. V was clipped by 3 bases and J by 0 bases, with 15 bases between them.

This clonotype has ten or more counts. J is TRBJ2-1 and V is TRBV7-9; the D gene is possibly TRBD1 (5 bases). The germline gives CDR1 SEHNR, CDR2 FQNEAQ (reference sequence). The CDR3 extends over 12 amino acids. V was clipped by 3 bases and J by 8 bases, with 8 bases between them. CDR3 nucleotide sequence: TGTGCCAGCAGCTTCATAGGGGATGAGCAGTTCTTC. Translating gives CASSFIGDEQFF.

This clonotype has ten or more counts. The gene calls are TRBV18 and TRBJ1-1; TRBD1 matches at 8 bases. Germline assignment: CDR1 KGHSH and CDR2 LQKENI. V dropped 3 bases and J dropped 1; count of bases not matched to a gene: 4. This CDR3 has 15 amino acids. CDR3 amino acids: CASSPGTGPNTEAFF. Written as DNA, the CDR3 is TGTGCCAGCTCACCCGGGACAGGACCGAACACTGAAGCTTTCTTT.

At least ten counts were recorded for this clonotype. The chain couples TRBV2 to TRBJ2-1, with 9 bases identical to TRBD2. Germline CDR1 and CDR2: SNHLY and FYNNEI. V lost 6 bases and J lost 5; bases outside the gene matches: 8. The CDR3 has 15 amino acids. The CDR3 region is CASSRRTSDNNEQFF. Written as DNA, the CDR3 is TGTGCCAGCAGCCGACGGACTAGCGACAACAATGAGCAGTTCTTC.

Many counts were recorded for this clonotype. The chain has TRBV27 and TRBJ1-5; D unclear. CDR3 size: 14 residues. Trimming pared 7 bases from V and 2 bases from J, leaving 12 bases between. CDR1 MNHEY and CDR2 SMNVEV come from the germline V gene (reference sequence). The CDR3 sequence is CASKHRGGNQPQHF. The CDR3 DNA follows: TGTGCCAGCAAGCACCGTGGAGGCAATCAGCCCCAGCATTTT.

In its sample, this clonotype was seen a few times. The chain links TRBV19 to TRBJ2-5; perhaps TRBD1 as D (6 bases). Germline CDR1 reads LNHDA; CDR2 reads SQIVND (reference sequence). The V end was cut by 5 bases, the J end by 4 bases, with 14 bases between. The CDR3 is made up of 14 amino acids. The CDR3 here is CASSWGPRSETQYF. CDR3 DNA: TGTGCCAGTAGTTGGGGGCCCCGGTCAGAGACCCAGTACTTC.

This clonotype was counted ten times or more. The rearrangement uses TRBV7-2 and TRBJ2-1; possible D gene TRBD2, 6 bases. Between the trimmed V and J ends, which lost 5 bases and 7 bases, there was a span of 12 bases. This CDR3 has 13 residues. Per the germline V gene, CDR1 is SGHTA and CDR2 is FQGNSA. The chain's CDR3 is CASSPWRGNEQFF. The CDR3 nucleotides read TGTGCCAGCAGCCCGTGGAGGGGAAATGAGCAGTTCTTC.

The chain has TRBV13 and TRBJ2-7; D possibly corresponds to TRBD2 (6 bases). CDR1 is PRHDT and CDR2 is FYEKMQ in the germline V gene (reference sequence). The V gene lost 1 base and the J gene lost 7 bases, with 17 bases spanning the gap. The CDR3 runs 15 residues. The CDR3 protein is CASSLAGTAYGEQYF. As DNA, the CDR3 is TGTGCCAGCAGCTTAGCTGGGACTGCCTATGGGGAGCAGTACTTC.

This clonotype was seen a few times. V is TRBV6-2 or TRBV6-3 and J is TRBJ2-3, with 9 bases fitting TRBD1. This CDR3 has 17 amino acids. CDR1 is MNHEY and CDR2 is SVGEGT in the germline V gene. Trimming took 1 base from V and 2 from J; bases not matched to a gene: 7. The CDR3 spells CASSYFWDRESTDTQYF. The CDR3 nucleotides are TGTGCCAGCAGTTACTTTTGGGACAGGGAGTCCACAGATACGCAGTATTTT.

The sample holds a few counts of this clonotype. The chain has TRBV19 and TRBJ2-5, with 10 bases identical to TRBD1. The germline V gene has CDR1 LNHDA and CDR2 SQIVND (reference sequence). The CDR3 is 17 residues long. Trimming removed 5 bases from V and 2 bases from J; junction bases left unmatched: 11. DNA for the CDR3: TGTGCCAGTAGTGTATTACACTTGGGACAGGGGCAAGAGACCCAGTACTTC. Amino acids: CASSVLHLGQGQETQYF.

This chain joins TRBV6-1 and TRBJ2-7; 12 nucleotides line up with TRBD2. The length of the CDR3 is 14 residues. Germline loops: CDR1 MNHNS, CDR2 SASEGT. V lost 6 bases, J lost 2 bases, and 2 bases stayed unmatched. The CDR3, as DNA: TGTGCCAGCAGGACTAGCGGGAGACCCTACGAGCAGTACTTC. This encodes CASRTSGRPYEQYF.

This clonotype was seen more than once but under ten times. The chain links TRBV10-1 to TRBJ2-7, with 13 bases fitting TRBD2. This CDR3 spans 14 amino acids. The ends lost 8 bases at V and 8 bases at J; junction bases unmatched: 9. Germline-derived CDR1 and CDR2 are WNHNN and SYGVQD (reference sequence). The CDR3 protein is CASPKRTSGSQQYF. CDR3 in DNA: TGCGCCAGCCCCAAGAGGACTAGCGGGAGTCAGCAGTACTTC.

The V gene is TRBV12-3 or TRBV12-4, the J gene TRBJ1-4, with TRBD1 matching 7 bases. Trimming at V came to 8 bases and at J to 8 bases, leaving 14 bases not matched to a gene. CDR3 size: 15 residues. The DNA for the CDR3 is TGTGCCAGCTGCCCTTCCGACAGGGAAAAAGAAAAACTGTTTTTT. This encodes CASCPSDREKEKLFF.

This chain joins TRBV28 and TRBJ2-2, with D hard to call. This CDR3 is 12 amino acids long. Deletions cut 4 bases from V and 8 bases from J, with 8 bases between. Germline-derived CDR1 and CDR2 are MDHEN and SYDVKM. This CDR3 reads CASSYGWGELFF. DNA of the CDR3: TGTGCCAGCAGTTATGGGTGGGGGGAGCTGTTTTTT.

This clonotype has a count of ten or more. The chain has TRBV11-2 and TRBJ2-3; possible D gene TRBD2, 5 bases. Trimming left V 5 bases short and J 10 bases short, with 13 bases between. The germline gives CDR1 SGHAT, CDR2 FQNNGV. The CDR3 contains 12 residues. CDR3 bases: TGTGCCAGCAGCCGGATCGCGGGTGCGCAGTATTTT. Protein sequence: CASSRIAGAQYF.

This clonotype was observed a few times. V gene TRBV9 combines with J gene TRBJ2-2; 8 nucleotides line up with TRBD1. From germline, CDR1 is SGDLS and CDR2 YYNGEE. There are 17 residues in the CDR3. V shed 3 bases and J 5 bases; nucleotides not matched to a gene: 12. The CDR3 DNA reads TGTGCCAGCAGCGAGCCCCTGCGGACAGGGTTGACCGGGGAGCTGTTTTTT. Translation gives CASSEPLRTGLTGELFF.

This clonotype was recorded at least ten times. This chain joins TRBV2 and TRBJ2-5; 9 positions agree with TRBD2. Per germline, CDR1 SNHLY and CDR2 FYNNEI. The CDR3 loop spans 14 amino acids. J was trimmed by 5 bases and V by 4 bases; bases with no gene match: 5. The CDR3 loop reads CASSGGTSTETQYF. The CDR3 region has the DNA TGTGCCAGCAGTGGAGGGACTAGCACGGAGACCCAGTACTTC.

This clonotype came up a few times. V and J are TRBV18 and TRBJ2-3; 7 positions match TRBD1. The V gene's germline CDR1 is KGHSH and CDR2 LQKENI. J was trimmed by 0 bases and V by 2 bases; bases with no gene match: 5. This CDR3 contains 16 residues. The CDR3 reads CASSPGTGASTDTQYF. The CDR3 DNA is TGTGCCAGCTCACCAGGAACAGGGGCTAGCACAGATACGCAGTATTTT. Using reference TRBV18 and TRBJ2-3 for the parts outside the CDR3, the full variable domain is NAGVMQNPRHLVRRRGQEARLRCSPMKGHSHVYWYRQLPEEGLKFMVYLQKENIIDESGMPKERFSAEFPKEGPSILRIQQVVRGDSAAYFCASSPGTGASTDTQYFGPGTRLTVL.

Ten or more counts support this clonotype. The V gene is TRBV30, the J gene TRBJ2-5, with D possibly matching TRBD1 (6 bases). Germline CDR1 and CDR2: GTSNPN and SVGIG (reference sequence). The CDR3 is made up of 14 amino acids. V lost 0 bases and J lost 5, with 13 bases in between. The CDR3 loop is CAWSVGQPGETQYF. The CDR3 coding sequence is TGTGCCTGGAGTGTCGGACAGCCGGGGGAGACCCAGTACTTC.